This TCR beta chain was observed in a study of cytomegalovirus exposure and HLA in healthy donors. Study findings and constraints: Cytomegalovirus status was reportedly diagnosed by the classifier with high specificity and sensitivity. The study found most TCR sequences rare, yet found some public TCRs in many donors. As confirmed in vitro, three CMV-associated chains were specific for CMV antigens.

Data came from immunoSEQ multiplex PCR; TCRdb stores just in-frame clones and leaves some out. The sample contains 92,000 or so clones, approximately 96% of which appear only once. The germline V gene encodes CDR1 SGHDN and CDR2 FVKESK. The CDR3 totals 18 residues. After removal of 0 bases from V and 1 base from J, the junction contained 12 bases not matched to a gene. Comments on this clone: As yet, its antigen is unknown.

The genes are TRBV14 and TRBJ2-7; 7 bases match TRBD2. The receptor comes from a young man in good health and CMV-seronegative. Sequenced: PBMCs. The CDR3 DNA is TGTGCCAGCAGCCAAGATAGCCGATGTACTAGCGTTTCCTACGAGCAGTACGTC. This gives the protein CASSQDSRCTSVSYEQYV.